Listed below are T cell receptor beta chains from one sample, sequenced in a study of OX40 agonist ivuxolimab in advanced cancers. The protocol was immunoSEQ multiplex PCR, while the TCRdb copy is restricted to in-frame clones and leaves out a portion. The table records 55,000 to 70,000 clones, 65% to 85% of them present only once. The material sequenced was CD4+ or CD8+ T cells sorted from blood, taken in a trial of the OX40 agonist ivuxolimab. The receptors were sampled from an adult with an advanced solid tumor such as melanoma, head and neck, liver or kidney cancer. Each CDR3 is given with its conserved first and last residue. The order of the fields is D gene, clone size, J gene, V gene, CDR3 DNA, CDR3 protein. The D gene is left open where the match is weak. Clone size is not always given. Where it is, it says once, few, many or a class for expanded clones.

d_gene: -
abundance: -
j_gene: TRBJ2-1
v_gene: TRBV10-1
CDR3nt: TGCGCCAGCAGTGAGTCTGGTGCCGGGGAGCAGTTCTTC
CDR3aa: CASSESGAGEQFF

d_gene: -
abundance: -
j_gene: TRBJ2-5
v_gene: TRBV2
CDR3nt: TGTGCCAGCAGTGCTCCAGGCCTAACCTCTAGACGCCAAGAGACCCAGTACTTC
CDR3aa: CASSAPGLTSRRQETQYF

d_gene: TRBD1
abundance: -
j_gene: TRBJ2-6
v_gene: TRBV29-1
CDR3nt: TGCAGCGTTGCAGGGACAGGGGCTATCGGGGCCAACGTCCTGACTTTC
CDR3aa: CSVAGTGAIGANVLTF

d_gene: TRBD1
abundance: -
j_gene: TRBJ1-1
v_gene: TRBV4-1
CDR3nt: TGCGCCAGCAGCCAAGATAGGTCCAGGGGGACCAGGAACACTGAAGCTTTCTTT
CDR3aa: CASSQDRSRGTRNTEAFF

d_gene: -
abundance: -
j_gene: TRBJ2-1
v_gene: TRBV6-4
CDR3nt: TGTGCCAGCAGTGAAAGGTCAGGGATCTACAATGAGCAGTTCTTC
CDR3aa: CASSERSGIYNEQFF

d_gene: TRBD1
abundance: -
j_gene: TRBJ2-3
v_gene: TRBV10-3
CDR3nt: TGTGCCATCAGTGAGACGGGACAGGCGCTGGATACGCAGTATTTT
CDR3aa: CAISETGQALDTQYF

d_gene: -
abundance: once
j_gene: TRBJ2-1
v_gene: TRBV4-2
CDR3nt: TGTGCCAGCAGCTCTCAATCGGGGGCCCTATACAATGAGCAGTTCTTC
CDR3aa: CASSSQSGALYNEQFF

d_gene: -
abundance: -
j_gene: TRBJ2-5
v_gene: TRBV7-6
CDR3nt: TGTGCCAGCAGCTCAATAGCTCCGGGGACCCAGTACTTC
CDR3aa: CASSSIAPGTQYF

d_gene: TRBD2
abundance: -
j_gene: TRBJ2-3
v_gene: TRBV4-1
CDR3nt: TGCGCCAGCAGCCAAGATTGGCGGGAGGTTAGCACAGATACGCAGTATTTT
CDR3aa: CASSQDWREVSTDTQYF

d_gene: TRBD1
abundance: -
j_gene: TRBJ1-2
v_gene: TRBV28
CDR3nt: TGTGCCAGCAGACTGACAGGGGAGGCTTTCGCAGATGGCTACACCTTC
CDR3aa: CASRLTGEAFADGYTF

d_gene: -
abundance: -
j_gene: TRBJ2-5
v_gene: TRBV15
CDR3nt: TGTGCCACCAGCGGCGGGGGACACCGTTTACAAGAGACCCAGTACTTC
CDR3aa: CATSGGGHRLQETQYF

d_gene: -
abundance: -
j_gene: TRBJ2-7
v_gene: TRBV29-1
CDR3nt: TGCAGCGTCGGGACCGCAAGCTCCTACGAGCAGTACTTC
CDR3aa: CSVGTASSYEQYF

d_gene: -
abundance: -
j_gene: TRBJ2-7
v_gene: TRBV7-9
CDR3nt: TGTGCCAGCAGTGGAAGGGGGGGCCCTCACTCCTACGAGCAGTACTTC
CDR3aa: CASSGRGGPHSYEQYF

d_gene: TRBD1
abundance: -
j_gene: TRBJ1-4
v_gene: TRBV18
CDR3nt: TGTGCCAGCTCACCATCCGGGACAGGGAGAGGTGAAAAACTGTTTTTT
CDR3aa: CASSPSGTGRGEKLFF

d_gene: -
abundance: -
j_gene: TRBJ2-7
v_gene: TRBV5-6
CDR3nt: TGTGCCAGCAGCTCTTCCTACGAGCAGTACTTC
CDR3aa: CASSSSYEQYF

d_gene: -
abundance: -
j_gene: TRBJ2-7
v_gene: TRBV28
CDR3nt: TGTGCCAGCAGTCCAGAGAGAGTCTTTCAGGGGCAGTACTTC
CDR3aa: CASSPERVFQGQYF

d_gene: -
abundance: few
j_gene: TRBJ1-1
v_gene: TRBV7-9
CDR3nt: TGTGCCAGCAGCACCCCAGGGTACACTGAAGCTTTCTTT
CDR3aa: CASSTPGYTEAFF